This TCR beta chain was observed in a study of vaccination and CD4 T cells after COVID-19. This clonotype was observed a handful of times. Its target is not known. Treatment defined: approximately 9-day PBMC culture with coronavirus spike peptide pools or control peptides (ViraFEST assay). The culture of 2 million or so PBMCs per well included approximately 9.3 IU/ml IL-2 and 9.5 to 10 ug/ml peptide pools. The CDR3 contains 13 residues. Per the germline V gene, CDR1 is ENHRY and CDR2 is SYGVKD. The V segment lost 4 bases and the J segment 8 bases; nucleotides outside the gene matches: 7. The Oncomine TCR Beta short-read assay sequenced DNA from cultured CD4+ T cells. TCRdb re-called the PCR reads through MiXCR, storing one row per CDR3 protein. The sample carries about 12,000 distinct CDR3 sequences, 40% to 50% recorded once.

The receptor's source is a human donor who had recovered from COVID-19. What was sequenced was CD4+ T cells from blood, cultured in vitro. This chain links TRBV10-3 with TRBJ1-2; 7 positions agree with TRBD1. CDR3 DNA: TGTGCCATCAGTGGTTGGGACAGAAAGGGCTACACCTTC. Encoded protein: CAISGWDRKGYTF.